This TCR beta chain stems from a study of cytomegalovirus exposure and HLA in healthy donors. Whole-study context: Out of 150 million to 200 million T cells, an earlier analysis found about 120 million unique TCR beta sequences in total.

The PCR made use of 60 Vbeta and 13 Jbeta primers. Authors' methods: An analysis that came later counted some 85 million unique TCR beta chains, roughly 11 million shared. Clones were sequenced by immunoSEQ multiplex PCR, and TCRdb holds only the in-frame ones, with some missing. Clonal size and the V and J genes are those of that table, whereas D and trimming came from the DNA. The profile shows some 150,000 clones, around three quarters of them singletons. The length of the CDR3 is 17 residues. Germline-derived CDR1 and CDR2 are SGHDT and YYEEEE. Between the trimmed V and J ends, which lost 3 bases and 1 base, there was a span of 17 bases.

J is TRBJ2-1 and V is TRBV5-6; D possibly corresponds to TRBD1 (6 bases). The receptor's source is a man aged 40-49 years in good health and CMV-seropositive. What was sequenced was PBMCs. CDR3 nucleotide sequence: TGTGCCAGCAGCTCCAGGGGTCAGCGGAGATCCTACAATGAGCAGTTCTTC. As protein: CASSSRGQRRSYNEQFF.